The subject of this entry is one T cell receptor beta chain. What it recognizes is unknown. Germline-derived CDR1 and CDR2 are MNHEY and SVGAGI. With 7 bases clipped from V and 2 bases from J, the junction kept 6 bases outside the gene matches. The CDR3 totals 14 residues. Before the COVID-19 pandemic, during about 2010-2018, CD4+ T cells were taken from unexposed donors. After nine to ten days of culture, CD4+ T cells were isolated. Cells permitting, SARS-CoV-2 S/N and four cold-coronavirus spikes were tested on unexposed-donor CD4+ T cells. The data stem from a study of CD4 T cells in relation to SARS-CoV-2 and coronaviruses. Background on the study: TCR beta CDR3s were sequenced after roughly 10-day antigen culture of PBMCs. Study results and limitations: Pre-pandemic and post-infection samples never came from the same donor. Monoreactive clones expanded significantly more to SARS-CoV-2 than crossreactive clones did.

Some clones are missing from TCRdb's copy, which holds only in-frame ones; the method was immunoSEQ multiplex PCR. The data show tens of thousands of clones, 60% to 85% seen once. Source material: CD4+ T cells from PBMCs, cultured in vitro. V gene TRBV6-5 combines with J gene TRBJ2-7; 9 nucleotides agree with TRBD2. The clonotype originates from a human donor in good health. The CDR3 DNA follows: TGTGCCAGCAACCCGGGACTAGCACCCTACGAGCAGTACTTC. Residues: CASNPGLAPYEQYF.